Shown below are 21 T cell receptor beta chains from a single sample sequenced in a study of shared clonotypes between healthy human individuals. The data were produced by immunoSEQ multiplex PCR, yet TCRdb's version contains in-frame clones alone and is incomplete. Here the sample spans under 1 million clones, roughly 96% being singletons. CD45RO-negative cells were positively selected for CCR7, leaving out terminally differentiated effector memory CD45RA+ cells. Input material: naive CD8+ T cells sorted from blood. These receptors all come from a man aged 25 to 40 in good health.

The chain recombines TRBV5-8 with TRBJ2-5; 13 nucleotides line up with TRBD2. The CDR3 has 15 amino acids. CDR1 and CDR2 from the germline V gene are SGHTS and YDEGEE. Germline trimming cut 4 bases from V and 2 bases from J; bases unmatched to any gene: 2. The CDR3 coding sequence is TGTGCCAGCAGCACGGGACTAGCGGGGCAAGAGACCCAGTACTTC. Protein product: CASSTGLAGQETQYF.

J is TRBJ2-7 and V is TRBV27; tentative D call: TRBD2 (5 bases). CDR3 length: 16 amino acids. V was cut by 5 bases and J by 5 bases, with 22 bases left in between. Germline lookup yields CDR1 MNHEY and CDR2 SMNVEV (reference sequence). The CDR3 bases are TGTGCCAGCAGTCGCGACGGAGAGAAGGCCGGGGACGAGCAGTACTTC. Its translation is CASSRDGEKAGDEQYF.

The chain couples TRBV6-6 to TRBJ2-6; D call uncertain. The V and J ends lost 2 bases and 1 base respectively, with 9 bases between them. The CDR3 consists of 16 residues. Germline assignment: CDR1 MNHNY and CDR2 SVGAGI (reference sequence). The CDR3 loop is CASSYESPSGANVLTF. Here the CDR3 DNA reads TGTGCCAGCAGTTACGAGAGTCCTTCTGGGGCCAACGTCCTGACTTTC.

This chain connects TRBV14 to TRBJ2-1; perhaps TRBD1 as D (6 bases). Germline-derived CDR1 and CDR2 are SGHDN and FVKESK. V gave up 4 bases and J gave up 2 bases, with 18 bases separating them. CDR3 length equals 17 residues. The CDR3 sequence: CASSLPGTQSPYNEQFF. The DNA for the CDR3 is TGTGCCAGCAGCCTTCCCGGGACACAGTCCCCCTACAATGAGCAGTTCTTC.

This clone was recorded once. The V and J genes are TRBV7-8 and TRBJ2-5, with D possibly TRBD2 on 6 matching bases. The CDR3 sequence is 15 residues long. CDR1 and CDR2 (germline): SGHVS, FQNEAQ. V lost 3 bases and J 5 bases, leaving 16 bases between the germline ends. This chain's CDR3 is CASSFVSGEEETQYF. Here the CDR3 DNA reads TGTGCCAGCAGCTTCGTTTCGGGAGAGGAGGAGACCCAGTACTTC.

The rearrangement links TRBV5-1 to TRBJ1-1; perhaps TRBD1 as D (5 bases). V was trimmed by 0 bases and J by 0 bases, leaving 15 bases between them. Germline-derived CDR1 and CDR2 are SGHRS and YFSETQ. The CDR3 runs 17 residues. The CDR3 nucleotides read TGCGCCAGCAGCTTGGATTTGGACACTTACATGAACACTGAAGCTTTCTTT. This codes for CASSLDLDTYMNTEAFF.

This chain uses TRBV7-3 with TRBJ2-6; 7 nucleotides line up with TRBD1. The CDR3 length is 18 residues. Losses at the gene ends were 2 bases for V and 0 bases for J; bases not matched to a gene: 7. CDR1 is SGHTA, CDR2 FQGTGA, per germline. Here the CDR3 DNA reads TGTGCCAGCAGCTTATGGGGAACAGGGGTCTCTGGGGCCAACGTCCTGACTTTC. Translated: CASSLWGTGVSGANVLTF.

Of note for this clone: An end of the junction differs from the germline gene, which may be a read error. This chain joins TRBV7-7 and TRBJ2-2, with TRBD2 identical over 7 bases. The CDR3 covers 19 residues. Germline V gene sequence: CDR1 SSHAT, CDR2 FNYEAQ (reference sequence). CDR3 amino acids: CASSLALRVSGPDTGELFF. The DNA of the CDR3 is TGTGCTAGCAGCTTAGCGCTCCGAGTTAGCGGGCCTGACACCGGGGAGCTGTTTTTT.

This chain connects TRBV9 to TRBJ2-3, with 8 bases aligning to TRBD1. Looked up from germline, CDR1 is SGDLS and CDR2 is YYNGEE. V gave up 3 bases and J gave up 3 bases; unmatched junction bases: 9. CDR3 length equals 16 residues. DNA for the CDR3: TGTGCCAGCAGCGCCCGACTCGGACAGGGAACAGATACGCAGTATTTT. Translated, it gives CASSARLGQGTDTQYF.

The CDR3 nucleotides read TGTGCCAGTAGTATCTACAGCCTAGCGGAGCAGTTCTTC. It is translated as CASSIYSLAEQFF. The chain joins TRBV19 to TRBJ2-1; D possibly corresponds to TRBD2 (6 bases). V gave up 3 bases and J gave up 10 bases, with 13 bases separating them. The germline V gene encodes CDR1 LNHDA and CDR2 SQIVND (reference sequence). The CDR3 loop spans 13 amino acids.

The chain is built from TRBV5-1 and TRBJ2-7, with D unclear. Between the trimmed V and J ends, which lost 5 bases and 2 bases, there was a span of 5 bases. The CDR3 totals 11 residues. Germline values: CDR1 SGHRS, CDR2 YFSETQ. The CDR3 spells CASRDTYEQYF. DNA of the CDR3: TGCGCCAGCAGGGATACCTACGAGCAGTACTTC.

The J gene is TRBJ1-2, the V gene TRBV29-1; TRBD1 aligns across 9 bases. This CDR3 is 15 amino acids long. V lost 3 bases to trimming and J lost 4 bases; unmatched junction nucleotides: 9. The germline V gene has CDR1 SQVTM and CDR2 ANQGSEA. CDR3 protein: CSVDQWDRASYGYTF. For the CDR3, the DNA is TGCAGCGTTGATCAATGGGACAGGGCCTCCTATGGCTACACCTTC.

This clone has a single count. V is TRBV5-4 and J is TRBJ2-1; no clear D. Per germline, CDR1 SGHNT and CDR2 YYREEE (reference sequence). This CDR3 region has 12 residues. Trimming shortened V by 2 bases and J by 5 bases, and 5 bases separated the two germline ends. The CDR3 region has the DNA TGTGCCAGCAGCTTTGAAAACAATGAGCAGTTCTTC. Residues: CASSFENNEQFF.

This clone has only one observation. This chain uses TRBV9 with TRBJ2-7; 7 nucleotides align to TRBD2. V lost 3 bases, J lost 3 bases, and 9 bases stayed unmatched. CDR3 length: 15 residues. Germline CDR1 and CDR2: SGDLS and YYNGEE. As DNA, the CDR3 is TGTGCCAGCAGCGCCTACGCCGGGGGGTTCTACGAGCAGTACTTC. Protein product: CASSAYAGGFYEQYF.

The chain is built from TRBV12-5 and TRBJ2-2; D gene uncertain. This CDR3 region has 15 residues. CDR1 is LGHNT, CDR2 FRNRAP, per germline. V lost 9 bases and J 5 bases, leaving 19 bases between the germline ends. CDR3 sequence: CAREPRPLATGELFF. For the CDR3, the DNA is TGTGCTAGGGAACCCCGGCCCCTCGCTACCGGGGAGCTGTTTTTT.

This chain links TRBV10-3 with TRBJ2-4; D uncertain. Germline CDR1 and CDR2: ENHRY and SYGVKD. The CDR3 covers 17 residues. V shed 0 bases and J shed 1 base, with 13 bases lying between them. The CDR3 loop is CAISESSGISAKNIQYF. In nucleotides, the CDR3 is TGTGCCATCAGTGAGTCGTCTGGGATTAGCGCCAAAAACATTCAGTACTTC.

The V call is TRBV11-2, the J call TRBJ2-1; possibly TRBD2 for D (6 bases). Looked up from germline, CDR1 is SGHAT and CDR2 is FQNNGV. CDR3 size: 15 residues. Trimming removed 5 bases from V and 8 bases from J, with 19 bases in between. The CDR3 region is CASSEDSLGDYEQFF. Here the CDR3 DNA reads TGTGCCAGCAGCGAAGACAGCCTTGGGGACTATGAGCAGTTCTTC.

The chain uses TRBV5-1 and TRBJ1-2; 7 bases align to TRBD1. Trimming took 4 bases from V and 2 from J; bases not matched to a gene: 5. The V gene's germline CDR1 is SGHRS and CDR2 YFSETQ. The CDR3 consists of 14 residues. The CDR3 is CASSAKGGNYGYTF. The CDR3 coding sequence is TGCGCCAGCAGCGCGAAAGGGGGCAACTATGGCTACACCTTC.

The chain couples TRBV27 to TRBJ2-3; 9 nucleotides align to TRBD2. V was pared by 0 bases and J by 5 bases, with 6 bases of the junction left unmatched. The CDR3 runs to 16 residues. The germline gives CDR1 MNHEY, CDR2 SMNVEV (reference sequence). The CDR3 loop is CASSLSGGRARDTQYF. Here the CDR3 DNA reads TGTGCCAGCAGTTTATCGGGCGGGAGGGCCCGAGATACGCAGTATTTT.

The V call is TRBV11-2, the J call TRBJ2-7; D not certain. Trimming removed 5 bases at V and 0 bases at J, with 14 bases between. Germline-derived CDR1 and CDR2 are SGHAT and FQNNGV. The CDR3 totals 15 residues. The CDR3 loop reads CASSPATGISYEQYF. The CDR3 region has the DNA TGTGCCAGCAGCCCCGCCACCGGTATCTCCTACGAGCAGTACTTC. The entire variable domain, with the rest obtained from reference TRBV11-2 and TRBJ2-7, is as follows: EAGVAQSPRYKIIEKRQSVAFWCNPISGHATLYWYQQILGQGPKLLIQFQNNGVVDDSQLPKDRFSAERLKGVDSTLKIQPAKLEDSAVYLCASSPATGISYEQYFGPGTRLTVT.

The chain uses TRBV11-2 and TRBJ2-1, with D unclear. V lost 5 bases and J 5 bases, leaving 4 bases between the germline ends. CDR1 is SGHAT and CDR2 is FQNNGV in the germline V gene. The CDR3 loop spans 11 amino acids. The CDR3 DNA follows: TGTGCCAGCAGCCCTAACAATGAGCAGTTCTTC. Amino acids: CASSPNNEQFF. The full variable domain, rest sourced from reference TRBV11-2 and TRBJ2-1, is EAGVAQSPRYKIIEKRQSVAFWCNPISGHATLYWYQQILGQGPKLLIQFQNNGVVDDSQLPKDRFSAERLKGVDSTLKIQPAKLEDSAVYLCASSPNNEQFFGPGTRLTVL.